Listed here are 3 T cell receptor beta chains from one sample, sequenced in a study of T cell repertoires in cytomegalovirus infection. These receptors' antigens are unknown. TCRdb used MiXCR to reprocess the reads, holding one entry per CDR3 protein. The data contain around 750,000 distinct CDR3 sequences, less than 35% of them singletons. This specimen was cultured CD8+ T cells from PBMCs, taken from culture after CMV antigen stimulation. These TCRs come from a human donor in good health (CMV status not recorded). Some clones in this sample may be carry-over from other donors' samples.

CDR3 nucleotides: TGTGCCAGCAGCCTTGGAATGTTGGGTGATCCTGAAGCTTTCTTT. Its translation: CASSLGMLGDPEAFF. The rearrangement joins TRBV5-6 to TRBJ1-1, with no clear D. With 4 bases removed from V and 6 bases from J, the gap between germline ends came to 19 bases. Germline V gene sequence: CDR1 SGHDT, CDR2 YYEEEE. The CDR3 covers 15 residues.

CDR3 nucleotide sequence: TGTGCCAGCAGCTCCGCCCTTCCCTGGGCCCCGAACACTGAAGCTTTCTTT. It is translated as CASSSALPWAPNTEAFF. The V and J genes are TRBV13 and TRBJ1-1; D unresolved. Trimming removed 4 bases at V and 1 base at J, with 19 bases between. CDR1 is PRHDT and CDR2 is FYEKMQ in the germline V gene (reference sequence). This CDR3 spans 17 amino acids.

This chain joins TRBV19 and TRBJ2-7; the D is unclear. The CDR3 consists of 12 residues. The V end lost 1 base, the J end lost 5 bases, and 6 bases lay between the germline ends. Germline V gives CDR1 LNHDA, CDR2 SQIVND (reference sequence). CDR3 in DNA: TGTGCCAGTAGTATAGTCGCAGACGAGCAGTACTTC. Protein sequence: CASSIVADEQYF. Using reference TRBV19 and TRBJ2-7 for the parts outside the CDR3, the full variable domain is DGGITQSPKYLFRKEGQNVTLSCEQNLNHDAMYWYRQDPGQGLRLIYYSQIVNDFQKGDIAEGYSVSREKKESFPLTVTSAQKNPTAFYLCASSIVADEQYFGPGTRLTVT.